These 14 T cell receptor beta chains share one sample of origin, sequenced in a study of regulatory T cells in long-lasting Graves disease. For TCR beta, libraries came from iRepertoire HTBI primers and Arm-PCR of CDR3 regions. Using its own MiXCR run on the multiplex PCR reads, TCRdb lists one record per CDR3 protein. The sample carries 400,000 or so distinct CDR3 sequences, 20% recorded once. Time point of the sample: persistent/refractory GD, antithyroid drugs over 5 years with positive TRAb. Generation of the TCR library employed RNA extracted from PBMCs. The material was peripheral blood mononuclear cells (PBMCs), obtained when the disease was refractory, from a patient treated with antithyroid drugs. All receptors derive from a female donor with Graves disease.

The chain recombines TRBV11-3 with TRBJ2-2; 9 bases fit TRBD2. This CDR3 region has 15 residues. Germline V lookup: CDR1 SGHNT, CDR2 YENEEA. The trim removed 5 bases at V and 6 bases at J, leaving 7 bases unmatched. CDR3 nucleotide sequence: TGTGCCAGCAGCGGAGCGGGAGGAATGTCCGGGGAGCTGTTTTTT. This sequence encodes CASSGAGGMSGELFF.

This clonotype was recorded a few times. CDR3 coding DNA: TGTGCCACCAGCAGAGCAACAGGGGAAGATTGGGACACCGGGGAGCTGTTTTTT. Translated: CATSRATGEDWDTGELFF. The V gene is TRBV15, the J gene TRBJ2-2, with 7 bases matching TRBD1. This CDR3 contains 18 residues. Per the germline V gene, CDR1 is LNHNV and CDR2 is YYDKDF (reference sequence). Trimming cost V 1 base and J 3 bases; bases outside gene matches: 11.

This clonotype came up many times. The chain employs TRBV6-2 or TRBV6-3 and TRBJ2-5; tentatively, D is TRBD1 or TRBD2 (5 bases each). V gave up 3 bases and J gave up 6 bases, with 17 bases separating them. CDR1 and CDR2 (germline): MNHEY, SVGEGT. CDR3 size: 15 residues. CDR3 sequence: CASSYSGPQGQTQYF. CDR3 coding DNA: TGTGCCAGCAGTTATTCGGGACCCCAGGGACAGACCCAGTACTTC.

This clonotype showed up many times. The genes are TRBV6-1 and TRBJ2-6, with TRBD2 as a possible D gene (5 bases). CDR3 size: 16 residues. CDR1 and CDR2 (germline): MNHNS, SASEGT. With 2 bases removed from V and 3 bases from J, the gap between germline ends came to 11 bases. The CDR3: CASSERPGIGANVLTF. The CDR3 coding sequence is TGTGCCAGCAGTGAAAGGCCGGGAATTGGGGCCAACGTCCTGACTTTC.

The CDR3 coding sequence is TGCAGCGTTCGACAGGGAGGGGCGGTTGGCTACACCTTC. Its protein is CSVRQGGAVGYTF. The chain carries TRBV29-1 and TRBJ1-2, with 7 nucleotides matching TRBD1. This CDR3 contains 13 residues. CDR1 SQVTM and CDR2 ANQGSEA come from the germline V gene. The trim removed 5 bases at V and 7 bases at J, leaving 10 bases unmatched.

As concerns this clonotype: A much larger clone lies one base from this, so it may be a read error. The DNA is omitted, as the CDR3 cannot be located on it reliably, and the CDR3 follows TCRdb's listing. This chain uses TRBV12-3 or TRBV12-4 with TRBJ1-2; the table's TRBD1 call for D was not verified on the DNA. With termini counted, the CDR3 has 13 amino acids. The CDR3: CATTGPGLYGCTF.

This clonotype was found many times. J is TRBJ2-2 and V is TRBV30; D unclear. V was trimmed by 0 bases and J by 0 bases, leaving 2 bases between them. Germline lookup yields CDR1 GTSNPN and CDR2 SVGIG (reference sequence). The CDR3 is made up of 13 amino acids. The CDR3 loop reads CAWSVTNTGELFF. CDR3 bases: TGTGCCTGGAGTGTCACGAACACCGGGGAGCTGTTTTTT.

The V gene is TRBV7-9, the J gene TRBJ1-2, with D perhaps matching TRBD1 (6 bases). Trimming stripped 2 bases from V and 8 bases from J, with 15 bases between. CDR1 SEHNR and CDR2 FQNEAQ come from the germline V gene (reference sequence). This CDR3 has 14 amino acids. CDR3 nucleotide sequence: TGTGCCAGCAGCTTACAGTCAGGGGCCGTCGGCTACACCTTC. Amino acids: CASSLQSGAVGYTF.

This clonotype has just a few counts. The chain joins TRBV3-1 to TRBJ2-7, with TRBD2 identical over 7 bases. Germline-derived CDR1 and CDR2 are LGHDT and YNNKEL (reference sequence). CDR3 size: 15 residues. V was clipped by 0 bases and J by 2 bases; unmatched bases: 4. Written as DNA, the CDR3 is TGTGCCAGCAGCCAAGAGCCCGGGGGGACCTACGAGCAGTACTTC. As protein: CASSQEPGGTYEQYF.

This clonotype was seen more than once but under ten times. The chain joins TRBV28 to TRBJ2-2, with D perhaps matching TRBD2 (5 bases). The germline V gene has CDR1 MDHEN and CDR2 SYDVKM. Trimming cost V 5 bases and J 7 bases, with 11 bases left between them. The CDR3 contains 13 residues. CDR3 bases: TGTGCCAGCAGTAGGGAGAACGGCGGGGAGCTGTTTTTT. Its protein product is CASSRENGGELFF.

This clonotype was picked up many times. V is TRBV11-2 and J is TRBJ2-7, with 12 bases matching TRBD2. This CDR3 is built from 15 residues. V gave up 3 bases and J gave up 5 bases; unmatched junction bases: 5. CDR1 is SGHAT and CDR2 is FQNNGV in the germline V gene. The CDR3 is CASSFMTSGSNEQYF. DNA of the CDR3: TGTGCCAGCAGCTTTATGACTAGCGGGAGCAACGAGCAGTACTTC.

The sample holds a few counts of this clonotype. This sequence joins TRBV4-1 and TRBJ1-1; 9 bases align to TRBD1. Germline V gene lookup returns CDR1 MGHRA and CDR2 YSYEKL. The CDR3 is 15 residues long. V was pared by 4 bases and J by 4 bases, with 7 bases of the junction left unmatched. CDR3 coding DNA: TGCGCCAGCAGCCCGGGACAGGGAGGCATCACTGAAGCTTTCTTT. Protein product: CASSPGQGGITEAFF.

With respect to this clonotype: A much larger clone lies one base from this, so it may be a read error. J is TRBJ1-5 and V is TRBV9; weak D call: TRBD1 (6 bases). CDR1 and CDR2 from the germline V gene are SGDLS and YYNGEE. The CDR3 consists of 14 residues. Trimming stripped 0 bases from V and 3 bases from J, with 7 bases between. CDR3 nucleotides: TGTGCCAGCAGCGTAGGGACAGTCAATCAGCCCCAGCATTTT. Amino acid sequence: CASSVGTVNQPQHF.

Regarding this clonotype: This could be a read error, since a much larger clone is one nucleotide away. The chain has TRBV6-5 and TRBJ1-1; D is undetermined. The CDR3 extends over 13 amino acids. Per germline, CDR1 MNHEY and CDR2 SVGAGI. Trimming removed 2 bases at V and 3 bases at J, with 7 bases between. In nucleotides, the CDR3 is TGTGCCAGCAGTTACGGGGAGGACACTGAAGCTTTCTTT. It specifies CASSYGEDTEAFF.